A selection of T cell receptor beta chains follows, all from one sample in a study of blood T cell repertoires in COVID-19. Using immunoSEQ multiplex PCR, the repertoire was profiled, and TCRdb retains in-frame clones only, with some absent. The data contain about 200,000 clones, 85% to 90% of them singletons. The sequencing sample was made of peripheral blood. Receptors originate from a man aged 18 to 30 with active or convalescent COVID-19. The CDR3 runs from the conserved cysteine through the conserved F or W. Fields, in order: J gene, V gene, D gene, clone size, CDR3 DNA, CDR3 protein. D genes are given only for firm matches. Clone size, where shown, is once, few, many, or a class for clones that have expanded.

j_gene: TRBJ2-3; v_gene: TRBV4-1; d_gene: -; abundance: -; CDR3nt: TGCGCCAGCAGCCAAGAGCGCCTGCTAACGCAGTATTTT; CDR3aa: CASSQERLLTQYF
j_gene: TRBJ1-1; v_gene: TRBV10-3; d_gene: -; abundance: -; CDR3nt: TGTGCCATCAGAGAGACAGGGAACACTGAAGCTTTCTTT; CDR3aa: CAIRETGNTEAFF
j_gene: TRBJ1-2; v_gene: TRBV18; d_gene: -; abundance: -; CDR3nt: TGTGCCAGCTCACCGGCGACAGAAGGCTATGGCTACACCTTC; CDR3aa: CASSPATEGYGYTF
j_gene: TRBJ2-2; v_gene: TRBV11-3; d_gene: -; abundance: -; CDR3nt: TGTGCCAGCAGCTTAGATCGCGGCACCGGGGAGCTGTTTTTT; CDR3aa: CASSLDRGTGELFF
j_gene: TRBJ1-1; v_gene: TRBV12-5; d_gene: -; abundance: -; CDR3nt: TGTGCTAGTGGTTTGGTCAGTAGCGCTGAAGCTTTCTTT; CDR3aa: CASGLVSSAEAFF
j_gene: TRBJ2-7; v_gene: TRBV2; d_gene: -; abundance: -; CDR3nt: TGTGCCAGCTCCCCGGGGGCGGGGGACTACGAGCAGTACTTC; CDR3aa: CASSPGAGDYEQYF
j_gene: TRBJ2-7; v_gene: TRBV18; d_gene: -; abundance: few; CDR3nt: TGTGCCAGCTCACCGGCAGCCTACGAGCAGTACTTC; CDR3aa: CASSPAAYEQYF
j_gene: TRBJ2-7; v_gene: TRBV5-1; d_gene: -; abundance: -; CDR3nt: TGCGCCAGCAGCTTGGCCCGGGACTACGAGCAGTACTTC; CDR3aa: CASSLARDYEQYF
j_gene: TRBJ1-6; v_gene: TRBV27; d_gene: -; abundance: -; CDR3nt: TGTGCCAGCAGTTTATCAGTCAGCCGGAGTTCACCCCTCCACTTT; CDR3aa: CASSLSVSRSSPLHF
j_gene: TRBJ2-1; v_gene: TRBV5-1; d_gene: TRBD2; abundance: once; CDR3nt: TGCGCCAGCAGAACTAGCGGGGGGGCCAATGAGCAGTTCTTC; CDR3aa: CASRTSGGANEQFF
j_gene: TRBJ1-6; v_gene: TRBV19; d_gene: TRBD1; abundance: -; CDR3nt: TGTGCCAGTAGTATCTCCTCAGGGGGTAATTCACCCCTCCACTTT; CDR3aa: CASSISSGGNSPLHF
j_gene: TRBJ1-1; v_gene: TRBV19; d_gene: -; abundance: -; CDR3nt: TGTGCCAGTATATCTATGAACACTGAAGCTTTCTTT; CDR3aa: CASISMNTEAFF
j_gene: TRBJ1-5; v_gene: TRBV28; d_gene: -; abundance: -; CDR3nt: TGTGCCAGCAGTTTTTCGGTGGGCAATCAGCCCCAGCATTTT; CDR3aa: CASSFSVGNQPQHF
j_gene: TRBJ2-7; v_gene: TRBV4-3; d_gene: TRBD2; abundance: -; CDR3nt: TGCGCCAGCAGCCAAGATCCCTCAGCGGGAGTTGGGTACGAGCAGTACTTC; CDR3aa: CASSQDPSAGVGYEQYF
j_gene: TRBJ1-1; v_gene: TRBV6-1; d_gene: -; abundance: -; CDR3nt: TGTGCCAGCAGTGAATCGGCCGCAGGGAACACTGAAGCTTTCTTT; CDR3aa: CASSESAAGNTEAFF
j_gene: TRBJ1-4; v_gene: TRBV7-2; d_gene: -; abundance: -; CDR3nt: TGTGCCAGCAGCTTAGGTCCGGATGAAAAACTGTTTTTT; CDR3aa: CASSLGPDEKLFF
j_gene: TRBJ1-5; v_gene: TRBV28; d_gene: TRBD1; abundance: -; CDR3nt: TGTGCCAGCAGTCCACACCAAGGGACAGGGGGGCAGCCCCAGCATTTT; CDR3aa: CASSPHQGTGGQPQHF
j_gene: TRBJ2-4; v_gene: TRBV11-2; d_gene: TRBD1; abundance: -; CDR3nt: TGTGCCAGCAGCTTCCTACAGGGGAAGGGGGACATTCAGTACTTC; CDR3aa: CASSFLQGKGDIQYF
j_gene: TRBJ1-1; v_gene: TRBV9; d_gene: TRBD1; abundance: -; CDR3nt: TGTGCCAGCAGCCCCATTGGAGGGGGCGCTTCACAAACTGAAGCTTTCTTT; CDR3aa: CASSPIGGGASQTEAFF
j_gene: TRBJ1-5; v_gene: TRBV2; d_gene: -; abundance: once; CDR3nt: TGTGCCAGCAGTGTTTATCTAAATCAGCCCCAGCATTTT; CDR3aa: CASSVYLNQPQHF
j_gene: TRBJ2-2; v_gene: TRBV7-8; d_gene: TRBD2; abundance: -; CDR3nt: TGTGCCAGCAGCTCAAGACTAGCGGGGGGGCCCGGGGAGCTGTTTTTT; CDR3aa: CASSSRLAGGPGELFF
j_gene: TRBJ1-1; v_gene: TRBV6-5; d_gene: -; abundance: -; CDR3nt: TGTGCCAGCAGCCACCTTCAGGGGACTGAAGCTTTCTTT; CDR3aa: CASSHLQGTEAFF
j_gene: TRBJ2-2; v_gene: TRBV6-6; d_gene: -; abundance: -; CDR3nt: TGTGCCAGCACTAAGGGGGGGCCGAATACCGGGGAGCTGTTTTTT; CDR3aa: CASTKGGPNTGELFF
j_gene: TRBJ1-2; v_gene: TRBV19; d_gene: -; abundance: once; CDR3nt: TGTGCCAGTAGTATTCGGCAGGACTCCTCACCTAACTATGGCTACACCTTC; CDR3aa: CASSIRQDSSPNYGYTF
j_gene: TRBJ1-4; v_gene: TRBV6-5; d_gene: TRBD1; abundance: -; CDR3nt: TGTGCCAGCGGCGACAGGGGTGGTGAAAAACTGTTTTTT; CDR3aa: CASGDRGGEKLFF
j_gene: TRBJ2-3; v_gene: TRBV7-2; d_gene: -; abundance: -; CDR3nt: TGTGCCAGCAGCTTAAAATACACAGATACGCAGTATTTT; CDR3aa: CASSLKYTDTQYF